The 30 T cell receptor beta chains below all came from one sample that was sequenced in a study of regulatory T cells. These receptors have no identified antigens. Overall study findings and caveats: Hydrophobic residues at CDR3 positions 6 and 7 were enriched in conventional CD4+ T cells of CD3G-deficient patients.

The PCR used 52 TRBV and 13 TRBJ primers. This table comes from immunoSEQ multiplex PCR, and its TCRdb copy is limited to in-frame clones, with some not included. This repertoire shows fewer than 20,000 clones, approximately 82% found once; its top ten account for about 8%. What was sequenced was conventional CD4+ T cells sorted from blood. These receptors were collected from a young adult with CD3G deficiency.

V gene TRBV5-1 combines with J gene TRBJ2-4; possible D gene TRBD2, 6 bases. CDR1 and CDR2 (germline): SGHRS, YFSETQ. V lost 0 bases and J 8 bases, leaving 12 bases between the germline ends. The CDR3 totals 14 residues. CDR3: CASSLGSGGDIQYF. The CDR3 DNA follows: TGCGCCAGCAGCTTGGGTTCAGGAGGGGACATTCAGTACTTC.

The J gene is TRBJ2-2, the V gene TRBV5-1, with D possibly matching TRBD1 (6 bases). Germline CDR1 is SGHRS and CDR2 is YFSETQ. Trimming left V 1 base short and J 4 bases short, with 14 bases between. The CDR3 is made up of 16 amino acids. CDR3 sequence: CASSLLGAGATGELFF. The DNA of the CDR3 is TGCGCCAGCAGCTTGTTGGGGGCAGGGGCCACCGGGGAGCTGTTTTTT. Looking up the rest from reference TRBV5-1 and TRBJ2-2 gives the full variable domain: KAGVTQTPRYLIKTRGQQVTLSCSPISGHRSVSWYQQTPGQGLQFLFEYFSETQRNKGNFPGRFSGRQFSNSRSEMNVSTLELGDSALYLCASSLLGAGATGELFFGEGSRLTVL.

This clone was seen only a few times. The V and J genes are TRBV7-9 and TRBJ2-1; no reliable D call. The V and J ends lost 3 bases and 14 bases respectively, with 14 bases between them. Germline values: CDR1 SEHNR, CDR2 FQNEAQ (reference sequence). The CDR3 covers 12 residues. The CDR3 DNA sequence: TGTGCCAGCAGCTTGCCCCATTCGGCAAAGTTCTTC. This codes for CASSLPHSAKFF.

The chain is built from TRBV29-1 and TRBJ1-1, with D perhaps matching TRBD1 (5 bases). V shed 6 bases and J shed 5 bases, with 16 bases lying between them. CDR1 is SQVTM and CDR2 is ANQGSEA in the germline V gene. The CDR3 loop spans 13 amino acids. In nucleotides, the CDR3 is TGCAGCGTCGGGGACGGGTGGGGGACTGAAGCTTTCTTT. Protein product: CSVGDGWGTEAFF. The whole variable domain, filled in from reference TRBV29-1 and TRBJ1-1, reads SAVISQKPSRDICQRGTSLTIQCQVDSQVTMMFWYRQQPGQSLTLIATANQGSEATYESGFVIDKFPISRPNLTFSTLTVSNMSPEDSSIYLCSVGDGWGTEAFFGQGTRLTVV.

The chain carries TRBV7-8 and TRBJ2-3; D call uncertain. The CDR3 is 12 amino acids. From germline, CDR1 is SGHVS and CDR2 FQNEAQ. Trimming took 3 bases from V and 5 from J, leaving 6 bases between them. CDR3: CASSFYGDTQYF. CDR3 coding DNA: TGTGCCAGCAGCTTTTACGGAGATACGCAGTATTTT. Using reference TRBV7-8 and TRBJ2-3 for the parts outside the CDR3, the full variable domain is GAGVSQSPRYKVAKRGQDVALRCDPISGHVSLFWYQQALGQGPEFLTYFQNEAQLDKSGLPSDRFFAERPEGSVSTLKIQRTQQEDSAVYLCASSFYGDTQYFGPGTRLTVL.

The rearrangement links TRBV10-3 to TRBJ2-3; D is possibly TRBD1 (5 bases). Germline V gene sequence: CDR1 ENHRY, CDR2 SYGVKD. The CDR3 runs 11 residues. V shed 2 bases and J shed 11 bases, with 8 bases lying between them. DNA for the CDR3: TGTGCCATCAGTGAGGGGGCTAAGCAGTATTTT. Its translation: CAISEGAKQYF.

The CDR3 DNA follows: TGTGCCAGCAGTTACGCGGGGCGCACTGAAGCTTTCTTT. Protein product: CASSYAGRTEAFF. The genes are TRBV6-6 and TRBJ1-1; perhaps TRBD1 as D (5 bases). Trimming shortened V by 2 bases and J by 4 bases, and 8 bases separated the two germline ends. Germline V gives CDR1 MNHNY, CDR2 SVGAGI (reference sequence). There are 13 residues in the CDR3.

The rearrangement uses TRBV5-1 and TRBJ1-1, with 9 bases matching TRBD1. With 0 bases clipped from V and 1 base from J, the junction kept 4 bases outside the gene matches. CDR1 is SGHRS and CDR2 is YFSETQ in the germline V gene. This CDR3 is 16 amino acids long. CDR3 nucleotide sequence: TGCGCCAGCAGCTTGGGGACAGGGGCGACGAACACTGAAGCTTTCTTT. As protein: CASSLGTGATNTEAFF. The full variable domain, completed using reference TRBV5-1 and TRBJ1-1, is KAGVTQTPRYLIKTRGQQVTLSCSPISGHRSVSWYQQTPGQGLQFLFEYFSETQRNKGNFPGRFSGRQFSNSRSEMNVSTLELGDSALYLCASSLGTGATNTEAFFGQGTRLTVV.

This clone was detected once. V and J are TRBV11-2 and TRBJ2-1, with D perhaps matching TRBD1 or TRBD2 (5 bases each). Germline CDR1 and CDR2: SGHAT and FQNNGV. CDR3 length: 15 amino acids. V lost 5 bases and J lost 4, with 15 bases in between. The CDR3: CASSRSGHPYNEQFF. CDR3 DNA sequence: TGTGCCAGCAGCCGCAGCGGACACCCATACAATGAGCAGTTCTTC.

The chain couples TRBV6-1 to TRBJ1-2; D not certain. Germline values: CDR1 MNHNS, CDR2 SASEGT. V lost 8 bases, J lost 4 bases, and 11 bases lay in between. CDR3 length equals 12 residues. The CDR3 coding sequence is TGTGCCAGCTCAGCCGGGTTCTATGGCTACACCTTC. Its protein product is CASSAGFYGYTF.

Judged by abundance, this clone is large. This chain links TRBV6-1 with TRBJ2-7, with 8 bases matching TRBD2. CDR3 length: 13 amino acids. The junction had 1 base not matched to a gene; V was cut back by 4 bases and J by 2 bases. Germline V gene sequence: CDR1 MNHNS, CDR2 SASEGT. CDR3 residues: CASSVSGTYEQYF. CDR3 nucleotides: TGTGCCAGCAGTGTTAGCGGGACCTACGAGCAGTACTTC.

V is TRBV6-6 and J is TRBJ1-1; D ambiguous. This CDR3 comprises 13 residues. Germline assignment: CDR1 MNHNY and CDR2 SVGAGI (reference sequence). V was cut by 6 bases and J by 2 bases, with 10 bases left in between. The CDR3 spells CASRDPLNTEAFF. The CDR3, as DNA: TGTGCCAGCAGGGATCCTTTAAACACTGAAGCTTTCTTT.

The V and J genes are TRBV5-1 and TRBJ1-1; unclear D gene. V lost 3 bases to trimming and J lost 0 bases, with 9 bases between them. The germline V gene encodes CDR1 SGHRS and CDR2 YFSETQ. This CDR3 comprises 14 residues. DNA for the CDR3: TGCGCCAGCAGCTACGACGTAATGAACACTGAAGCTTTCTTT. This translates into CASSYDVMNTEAFF.

The V call is TRBV28, the J call TRBJ2-1, with 9 nucleotides matching TRBD2. The trim removed 6 bases at V and 4 bases at J, leaving 7 bases unmatched. CDR1 is MDHEN, CDR2 SYDVKM, per germline. The CDR3 loop spans 15 amino acids. This chain's CDR3 is CASSPSGVNYNEQFF. The DNA of the CDR3 is TGTGCCAGCAGCCCTAGCGGGGTGAATTACAATGAGCAGTTCTTC.

The count of this clone is one. This chain joins TRBV6-6 and TRBJ1-1, with D unclear. V was shortened by 5 bases and J by 1 base, with 8 bases between the two germline ends. The CDR3 covers 13 residues. The V gene's germline CDR1 is MNHNY and CDR2 SVGAGI (reference sequence). CDR3 in DNA: TGTGCCAGCAGTCCTACTAGGAACACTGAAGCTTTCTTT. This translates into CASSPTRNTEAFF.

The genes are TRBV6-6 and TRBJ2-6; no clear D gene. Trimming left V 2 bases short and J 4 bases short, with 12 bases between. The CDR3 extends over 16 amino acids. The germline CDR1 and CDR2 sequences are MNHNY and SVGAGI (reference sequence). DNA for the CDR3: TGTGCCAGCAGTTACGTAACCCCCGCCGGGGCCAACGTCCTGACTTTC. It translates to CASSYVTPAGANVLTF.

J is TRBJ1-2 and V is TRBV28; D remains ambiguous. CDR1 is MDHEN, CDR2 SYDVKM, per germline. The CDR3 length is 15 residues. The V and J ends lost 3 bases and 1 base respectively, with 12 bases between them. CDR3 DNA: TGTGCCAGCAGTTTGGCTCCGACCTTTAACTATGGCTACACCTTC. Its translation is CASSLAPTFNYGYTF.

This chain uses TRBV6-1 with TRBJ1-2; D is possibly TRBD1 (5 bases). The CDR3 is 13 residues long. CDR1 MNHNS and CDR2 SASEGT come from the germline V gene. V gave up 3 bases and J gave up 6 bases, with 11 bases separating them. The CDR3 is CASSDGGLDGYTF. Written as DNA, the CDR3 is TGTGCCAGCAGTGACGGGGGGTTGGATGGCTACACCTTC.

This clone was found once. The gene calls are TRBV11-2 and TRBJ1-1; D unclear. Germline V gene data show CDR1 as SGHAT and CDR2 as FQNNGV. The CDR3 sequence is 13 residues long. V was shortened by 5 bases and J by 7 bases, with 14 bases between the two germline ends. The CDR3: CASSTDIYREAFF. The CDR3, as DNA: TGTGCCAGCAGCACTGACATTTACCGTGAAGCTTTCTTT.

This clone was seen more than once but under ten times. The chain links TRBV6-1 to TRBJ2-5, with D possibly being TRBD1 (5 bases). The CDR3 extends over 13 amino acids. Trimming left V 4 bases short and J 7 bases short, with 13 bases between. Germline CDR1 is MNHNS and CDR2 is SASEGT. The chain's CDR3 is CASSGGHDGTQYF. The CDR3 region has the DNA TGTGCCAGCAGTGGAGGACACGATGGGACCCAGTACTTC.

The genes are TRBV28 and TRBJ2-7; a possible D gene is TRBD1 (7 bases). V shed 2 bases and J shed 5 bases, with 19 bases lying between them. The V gene's germline CDR1 is MDHEN and CDR2 SYDVKM. This CDR3 has 16 residues. CDR3 coding DNA: TGTGCCAGCAGTTTAAGATCAGGGGGGCGCCGAGACGAGCAGTACTTC. Translation: CASSLRSGGRRDEQYF. Together with reference TRBV28 and TRBJ2-7, the CDR3 gives the full variable domain: DVKVTQSSRYLVKRTGEKVFLECVQDMDHENMFWYRQDPGLGLRLIYFSYDVKMKEKGDIPEGYSVSREKKERFSLILESASTNQTSMYLCASSLRSGGRRDEQYFGPGTRLTVT.

This clone was recorded only once. The chain uses TRBV6-6 and TRBJ1-2; perhaps TRBD1 as D (6 bases). Germline lookup yields CDR1 MNHNY and CDR2 SVGAGI (reference sequence). V lost 5 bases and J 7 bases, leaving 20 bases between the germline ends. This CDR3 has 15 residues. The CDR3 bases are TGTGCCAGCAGTGTACTAGTCGGGACAAGACCTGGCTACACCTTC. The encoded protein is CASSVLVGTRPGYTF.

The genes are TRBV30 and TRBJ2-2; D is tentatively TRBD1 or TRBD2 (5 bases each). From germline, CDR1 is GTSNPN and CDR2 SVGIG (reference sequence). The CDR3 totals 13 residues. Between the trimmed V and J ends, which lost 7 bases and 0 bases, there was a span of 9 bases. The CDR3 sequence is CALGTANTGELFF. CDR3 DNA: TGTGCCTTAGGGACGGCGAACACCGGGGAGCTGTTTTTT.

By proportion, this clone is medium-sized. The V call is TRBV20-1, the J call TRBJ1-1; a weak D match, TRBD1 (6 bases). Between the trimmed V and J ends, which lost 6 bases and 4 bases, there was a span of 9 bases. Germline CDR1 DFQATT, CDR2 SNEGSKA (reference sequence). There are 11 residues in the CDR3. CDR3 residues: CSAGGGTEAFF. The CDR3 nucleotides read TGCAGTGCAGGAGGGGGCACTGAAGCTTTCTTT.

The chain is built from TRBV5-1 and TRBJ1-1, with 10 bases fitting TRBD1. V lost 1 base, J lost 7 bases, and 1 base stayed unmatched. Germline values: CDR1 SGHRS, CDR2 YFSETQ. This CDR3 contains 13 residues. The CDR3 coding sequence is TGCGCCAGCAGCTTGTGGGACAGGGGTGAAGCTTTCTTT. The encoded protein is CASSLWDRGEAFF.

The chain has TRBV6-1 and TRBJ2-3; D uncertain. V was trimmed by 4 bases and J by 4 bases, leaving 3 bases between them. The germline CDR1 and CDR2 sequences are MNHNS and SASEGT. The CDR3 has 11 residues. The CDR3 nucleotides read TGTGCCAGCAGTGTTTCAGATACGCAGTATTTT. This translates into CASSVSDTQYF.

This clone occurred once. This rearrangement joins TRBV5-5 to TRBJ1-3, with no clear D. CDR1 is SGHKS, CDR2 YYEKEE, per germline (reference sequence). This CDR3 contains 15 residues. Between the trimmed V and J ends, which lost 0 bases and 2 bases, there was a span of 9 bases. The CDR3 spells CASSLEPRAGNTIYF. The CDR3 coding sequence is TGTGCCAGCAGCTTGGAACCGAGGGCTGGAAACACCATATATTTT.

V is TRBV5-1 and J is TRBJ2-3, with D unresolved. The germline V gene has CDR1 SGHRS and CDR2 YFSETQ. The CDR3 runs 14 residues. Trimming took off 0 bases at V and 5 bases at J, with 10 bases between the two ends. CDR3 amino acids: CASSLGGVKDTQYF. In DNA form, the CDR3 reads TGCGCCAGCAGCTTGGGAGGTGTAAAAGATACGCAGTATTTT. Together with reference TRBV5-1 and TRBJ2-3, the CDR3 gives the full variable domain: KAGVTQTPRYLIKTRGQQVTLSCSPISGHRSVSWYQQTPGQGLQFLFEYFSETQRNKGNFPGRFSGRQFSNSRSEMNVSTLELGDSALYLCASSLGGVKDTQYFGPGTRLTVL.

The chain is built from TRBV28 and TRBJ2-3; either TRBD1 or TRBD2 may fit D (6 bases each). This CDR3 contains 14 residues. Germline V gives CDR1 MDHEN, CDR2 SYDVKM. With 2 bases removed from V and 2 bases from J, the gap between germline ends came to 8 bases. CDR3 coding DNA: TGTGCCAGCAGTTTACCGGGGGCCACAGATACGCAGTATTTT. It encodes CASSLPGATDTQYF. Based on the CDR3 plus reference TRBV28 and TRBJ2-3, the full variable domain is DVKVTQSSRYLVKRTGEKVFLECVQDMDHENMFWYRQDPGLGLRLIYFSYDVKMKEKGDIPEGYSVSREKKERFSLILESASTNQTSMYLCASSLPGATDTQYFGPGTRLTVL.

This chain links TRBV28 with TRBJ2-7; tentative D call: TRBD2 (6 bases). Germline CDR1 MDHEN, CDR2 SYDVKM. Trimming removed 3 bases from V and 2 bases from J, with 8 bases in between. The CDR3 runs to 13 residues. CDR3 nucleotides: TGTGCCAGCAGTTTGGGGACTCCCTACGAGCAGTACTTC. It specifies CASSLGTPYEQYF. The complete variable domain, with remaining parts taken from reference TRBV28 and TRBJ2-7, reads DVKVTQSSRYLVKRTGEKVFLECVQDMDHENMFWYRQDPGLGLRLIYFSYDVKMKEKGDIPEGYSVSREKKERFSLILESASTNQTSMYLCASSLGTPYEQYFGPGTRLTVT.